The rows below give T cell receptor beta chains drawn from one sample of a study of shared clonotypes between healthy human individuals. This table comes from immunoSEQ multiplex PCR, and its TCRdb copy is limited to in-frame clones, with some not included. Here the sample spans 2 million to 2.5 million clones, around 93% being singletons. Sequenced: naive CD4+ T cells from PBMCs. The receptors were sampled from a man aged 18 to 30 in good health. Some clones in this sample may be carry-over from other donors' samples. The CDR3 runs from the conserved cysteine through the conserved F or W. A D gene is named only where the DNA matches it firmly.

J gene,V gene,D gene,CDR3 protein,CDR3 DNA
TRBJ2-5,TRBV18,TRBD2,CASSPLAGETQYF,TGTGCCAGCTCACCACTAGCGGGAGAGACCCAGTACTTC
TRBJ2-1,TRBV2,NA,CASSADRYNEQFF,TGTGCCAGCAGTGCGGACAGATACAATGAGCAGTTCTTC
TRBJ2-5,TRBV6-6,NA,CASSPDGETQYF,TGTGCCAGCAGCCCCGATGGAGAGACCCAGTACTTC
TRBJ1-5,TRBV10-3,TRBD1,CAISDLTGGANQPQHF,TGTGCCATCAGTGACTTAACAGGGGGAGCTAATCAGCCCCAGCATTTT
TRBJ2-1,TRBV2,NA,CASSPVAPPLGNEQFF,TGTGCCAGCAGCCCCGTGGCACCTCCTTTGGGCAATGAGCAGTTCTTC
TRBJ2-7,TRBV5-1,TRBD2,CASSLRERGRAEQYF,TGCGCCAGCAGCTTGCGGGAGCGGGGGCGGGCCGAGCAGTACTTC
TRBJ2-5,TRBV7-7,NA,CASSRAVGPQETQYF,TGTGCCAGCAGCCGCGCCGTAGGCCCCCAAGAGACCCAGTACTTC
TRBJ2-7,TRBV6-1,NA,CASRGHPSEQYF,TGTGCCAGCAGGGGACACCCTTCCGAGCAGTACTTC
TRBJ1-2,TRBV10-2,TRBD1,CASSEGQGIYYGYTF,TGCGCCAGCAGTGAGGGACAGGGGATCTACTATGGCTACACCTTC
TRBJ1-5,TRBV19,NA,CASRSVAVGSNQPQHF,TGTGCCAGTCGTTCTGTGGCGGTGGGCAGCAATCAGCCCCAGCATTTT
TRBJ2-3,TRBV28,NA,CASSLRVGTDTQYF,TGTGCCAGCAGTTTACGGGTAGGGACAGATACGCAGTATTTT
TRBJ2-7,TRBV7-9,TRBD1,CASSQPGQGVLEQYF,TGTGCCAGCAGCCAACCGGGACAGGGGGTGTTGGAGCAGTACTTC
TRBJ1-4,TRBV28,TRBD1,CASRPTGATNEKLFF,TGTGCCAGCAGACCTACAGGGGCAACTAATGAAAAACTGTTTTTT
TRBJ1-3,TRBV18,TRBD1,CASSLQQGETGNTIYF,TGTGCCAGCTCACTCCAACAGGGGGAAACTGGAAACACCATATATTTT
TRBJ2-7,TRBV11-2,TRBD2,CASSFRSLAGSYEQYF,TGTGCCAGCAGCTTCCGATCTCTAGCGGGCTCCTACGAGCAGTACTTC
TRBJ1-2,TRBV5-1,NA,CASSSQEGLNYGYTF,TGCGCCAGCAGCTCTCAGGAGGGGCTTAACTATGGCTACACCTTC
TRBJ2-1,TRBV6-1,NA,CASSDRSRVLENEQFF,TGTGCCAGCAGTGATCGTAGCAGGGTCTTGGAAAATGAGCAGTTCTTC
TRBJ2-5,TRBV5-1,NA,CASSLVGLSETQYF,TGCGCCAGCAGCTTGGTAGGGTTGAGTGAGACCCAGTACTTC
TRBJ1-1,TRBV5-1,NA,CASSLVSDGVNTEAFF,TGCGCCAGCAGCTTGGTATCGGACGGAGTTAACACTGAAGCTTTCTTT